Below are 8 T cell receptor beta chains sequenced from a single sample in a study of shared clonotypes between healthy human individuals (TCRdb year 2020). Libraries were built with the immunoSEQ multiplex PCR assay. The clones in this table, taken by TCRdb from immuneACCESS, are in-frame only. Not every clone is retained; where verified, under half of the shortfall comes from an unresolved V gene, and the cause of the rest is unknown. The sample table records about 680,000 clones; 60% to 80% of these occur just once. The top ten constitute approximately 1.8% of the sample. Sequenced: memory CD4+ T cells sorted from blood. The label giving this sample's cell subset or site can be read as: CD45RA-negative fraction. The receptors come from a woman in her 30s in good health.

The table lists this clone with a count of one. Germline is not matched at one junction end, which may reflect a read error. V is TRBV4-2 and J is TRBJ2-1; perhaps TRBD2 as D (6 bases). The CDR3 totals 14 residues. Looked up from germline, CDR1 is LGHNA and CDR2 is YNFKEQ. Written as DNA, the CDR3 is TGTGCCAGCAGGCAAGGGACTCGAAACAATGAGCAGTTCTTC. Protein product: CASRQGTRNNEQFF.

V usage is TRBV14 and J usage is TRBJ2-1, with 8 nucleotides matching TRBD2. V dropped 1 base and J dropped 10; count of bases not matched to a gene: 9. This CDR3 has 15 amino acids. Germline V gene data show CDR1 as SGHDN and CDR2 as FVKESK. The CDR3 protein is CASSQVAGGNLEQFF. Written as DNA, the CDR3 is TGTGCCAGCAGCCAAGTGGCGGGAGGCAATTTGGAGCAGTTCTTC.

This clone was recorded only once. The chain couples TRBV27 to TRBJ1-5, with unresolved D. Trimming pared 9 bases from V and 2 bases from J, leaving 17 bases between. The CDR3 loop spans 15 amino acids. The germline V gene encodes CDR1 MNHEY and CDR2 SMNVEV (reference sequence). For the CDR3, the DNA is TGTGCCAGGAGACCGGGAGACCCGGGCAATCAGCCCCAGCATTTT. The encoded protein is CARRPGDPGNQPQHF.

This clone has at least ten counts. The rearrangement uses TRBV2 and TRBJ2-5, with D perhaps given as TRBD1 or TRBD2 (5 bases each). The CDR3 contains 12 residues. V was shortened by 10 bases and J by 5 bases, with 14 bases between the two germline ends. The germline V gene encodes CDR1 SNHLY and CDR2 FYNNEI. The CDR3 here is CATGPVRETQYF. Here the CDR3 DNA reads TGTGCCACGGGGCCCGTGAGGGAGACCCAGTACTTC.

The chain combines TRBV2 with TRBJ2-7; 9 bases line up with TRBD2. CDR3 length equals 14 residues. Trimming cost V 6 bases and J 4 bases; bases outside gene matches: 7. Germline V gene data show CDR1 as SNHLY and CDR2 as FYNNEI. The CDR3 nucleotides are TGTGCCAGCAGAGTTAGCGGGAGCCCTTACGAGCAGTACTTC. It is translated as CASRVSGSPYEQYF.

The genes are TRBV27 and TRBJ2-7; TRBD1 or TRBD2 may be the D gene (5 bases each). The ends were cut back, 2 bases at V and 5 bases at J, with 13 bases in the middle. CDR3 length: 14 residues. Germline V gene data show CDR1 as MNHEY and CDR2 as SMNVEV (reference sequence). CDR3 in DNA: TGTGCCAGCAGTTTACAGGAGGCAGGGCACGAGCAGTACTTC. As protein: CASSLQEAGHEQYF.

The chain has TRBV5-1 and TRBJ2-3; 7 bases fit TRBD2. V shed 0 bases and J 0 bases; nucleotides not matched to a gene: 4. Germline lookup yields CDR1 SGHRS and CDR2 YFSETQ. The CDR3 is made up of 16 amino acids. The CDR3 reads CASSLVWRESTDTQYF. The CDR3 nucleotides are TGCGCCAGCAGCTTGGTATGGCGGGAGAGCACAGATACGCAGTATTTT.

The chain joins TRBV25-1 to TRBJ2-7, with D unresolved. Deletions cut 10 bases from V and 2 bases from J, with 12 bases between. CDR1 MGHDK and CDR2 SYGVNS come from the germline V gene. The CDR3 runs 12 residues. The CDR3 region is CATLSYPYEQYF. CDR3 sequence (DNA): TGTGCCACCCTTTCGTACCCCTACGAGCAGTACTTC.